This section outlines one T cell receptor (beta chain) sequence together with its context. Antigen unknown. The data are from a study of PD-1 blockade in classical Hodgkin lymphoma. General observations from the study: Nivolumab starters within 1 year of ASCT were excluded. Complete responders had baseline diversity similar to newly diagnosed patients. The CD4+ diversity rise by C4D1 was clearest in complete responders.

Profiled with immunoSEQ multiplex PCR; TCRdb holds only in-frame clones, not every one. There are around 40,000 clones in the sample; around four fifths occur only once, and around 15% lies in the top ten. Every patient experienced relapse after autologous stem cell transplantation, and brentuximab vedotin exposure varied. Under best response, outcomes were complete response, partial response or progressive disease. Trimming left V 0 bases short and J 5 bases short, with 12 bases between. CDR1 and CDR2 from the germline V gene are SGHDT and YYEEEE. The CDR3 runs to 14 residues. The clonotype comes from a human donor with classical Hodgkin lymphoma. The V and J genes are TRBV5-6 and TRBJ2-7; D perhaps matches TRBD2 (6 bases). Source: peripheral blood mononuclear cells (PBMCs), taken at baseline. CDR3 in amino acids: CASSLGRRGDEQYF. The CDR3 region has the DNA TGTGCCAGCAGCTTGGGACGGCGGGGTGACGAGCAGTACTTC.